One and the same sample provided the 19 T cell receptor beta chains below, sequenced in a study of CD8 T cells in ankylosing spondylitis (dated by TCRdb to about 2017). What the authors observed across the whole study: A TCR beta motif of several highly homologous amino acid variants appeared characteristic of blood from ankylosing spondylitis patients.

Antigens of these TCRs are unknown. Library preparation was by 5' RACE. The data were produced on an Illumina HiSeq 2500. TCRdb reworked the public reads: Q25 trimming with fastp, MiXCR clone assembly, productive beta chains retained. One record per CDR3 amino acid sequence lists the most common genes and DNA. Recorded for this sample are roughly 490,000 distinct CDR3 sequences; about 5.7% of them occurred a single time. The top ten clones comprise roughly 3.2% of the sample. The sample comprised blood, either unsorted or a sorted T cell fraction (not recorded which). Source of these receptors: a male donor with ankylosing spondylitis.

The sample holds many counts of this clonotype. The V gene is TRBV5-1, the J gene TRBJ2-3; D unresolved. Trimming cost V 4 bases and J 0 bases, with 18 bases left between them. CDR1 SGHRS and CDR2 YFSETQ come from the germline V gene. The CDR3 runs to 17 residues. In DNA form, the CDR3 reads TGCGCCAGCAGCCCCCAGAGAGGACCCTCTAGCACAGATACGCAGTATTTT. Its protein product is CASSPQRGPSSTDTQYF.

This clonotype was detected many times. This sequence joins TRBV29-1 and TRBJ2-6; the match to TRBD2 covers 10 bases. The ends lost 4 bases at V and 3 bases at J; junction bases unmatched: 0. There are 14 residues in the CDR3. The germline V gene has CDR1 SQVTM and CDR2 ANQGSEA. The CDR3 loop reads CSVGTSGGANVLTF. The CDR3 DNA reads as TGCAGCGTTGGGACTAGCGGTGGGGCCAACGTCCTGACTTTC.

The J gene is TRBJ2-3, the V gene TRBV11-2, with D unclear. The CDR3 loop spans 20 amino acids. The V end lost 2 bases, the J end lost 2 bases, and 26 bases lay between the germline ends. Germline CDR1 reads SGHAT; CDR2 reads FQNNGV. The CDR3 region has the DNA TGTGCCAGCAGCTTAAAAACCCAAGAGCCCTTCAGTGTTGACACAGATACGCAGTATTTT. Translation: CASSLKTQEPFSVDTDTQYF.

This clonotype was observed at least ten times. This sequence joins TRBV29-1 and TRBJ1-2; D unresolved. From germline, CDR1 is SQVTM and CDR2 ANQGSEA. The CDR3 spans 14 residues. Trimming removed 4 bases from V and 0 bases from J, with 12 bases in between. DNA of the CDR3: TGCAGCGTTGGGCGGCAGCTTGCTAACTATGGCTACACCTTC. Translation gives CSVGRQLANYGYTF.

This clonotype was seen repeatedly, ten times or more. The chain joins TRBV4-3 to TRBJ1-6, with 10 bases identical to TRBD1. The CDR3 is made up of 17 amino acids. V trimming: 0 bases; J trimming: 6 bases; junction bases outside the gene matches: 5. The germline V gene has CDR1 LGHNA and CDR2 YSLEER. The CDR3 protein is CASSQDLTGGLNSPLHF. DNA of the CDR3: TGCGCCAGCAGCCAAGATCTGACAGGGGGCCTTAATTCACCCCTCCACTTT.

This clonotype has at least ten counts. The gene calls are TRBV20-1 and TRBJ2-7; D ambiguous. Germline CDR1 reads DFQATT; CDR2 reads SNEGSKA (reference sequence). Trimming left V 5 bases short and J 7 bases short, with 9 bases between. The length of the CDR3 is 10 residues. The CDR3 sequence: CSAAGKEQYF. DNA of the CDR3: TGCAGTGCTGCCGGCAAGGAGCAGTACTTC.

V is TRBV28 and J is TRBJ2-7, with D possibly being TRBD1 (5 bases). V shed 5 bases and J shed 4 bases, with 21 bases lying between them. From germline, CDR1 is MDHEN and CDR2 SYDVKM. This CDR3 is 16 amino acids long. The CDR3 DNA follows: TGTGCCAGCAGTAGCTATCAGGGCGGCCTCGGATACGAGCAGTACTTC. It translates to CASSSYQGGLGYEQYF.

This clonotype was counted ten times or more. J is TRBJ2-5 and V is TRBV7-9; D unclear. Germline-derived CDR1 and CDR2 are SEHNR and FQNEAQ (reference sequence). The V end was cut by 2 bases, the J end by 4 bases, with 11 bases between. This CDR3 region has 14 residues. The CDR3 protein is CASSLMTIGETQYF. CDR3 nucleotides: TGTGCCAGCAGCTTAATGACGATCGGAGAGACCCAGTACTTC.

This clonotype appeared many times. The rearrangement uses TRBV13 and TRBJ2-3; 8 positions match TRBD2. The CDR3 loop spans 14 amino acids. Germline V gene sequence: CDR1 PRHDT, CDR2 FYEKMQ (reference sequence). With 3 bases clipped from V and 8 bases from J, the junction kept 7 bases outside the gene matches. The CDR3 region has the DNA TGTGCCAGCAGCTTCGGGCGGGGGGAGAGTACGCAGTATTTT. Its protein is CASSFGRGESTQYF.

The DNA for the CDR3 is TGTGCCAGCAGCGTCGCGAATCAGCCCCAGCATTTT. Translating gives CASSVANQPQHF. The V call is TRBV7-8, the J call TRBJ1-5, with D unclear. Trimming left V 5 bases short and J 4 bases short, with 6 bases between. Germline CDR1 and CDR2: SGHVS and FQNEAQ. This CDR3 is built from 12 residues.

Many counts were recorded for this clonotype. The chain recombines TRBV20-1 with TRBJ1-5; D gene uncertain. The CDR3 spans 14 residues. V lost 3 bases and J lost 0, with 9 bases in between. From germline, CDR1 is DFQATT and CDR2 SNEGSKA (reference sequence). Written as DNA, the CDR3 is TGCAGTGCTAGTTGGCAGTATAGCAATCAGCCCCAGCATTTT. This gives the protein CSASWQYSNQPQHF.

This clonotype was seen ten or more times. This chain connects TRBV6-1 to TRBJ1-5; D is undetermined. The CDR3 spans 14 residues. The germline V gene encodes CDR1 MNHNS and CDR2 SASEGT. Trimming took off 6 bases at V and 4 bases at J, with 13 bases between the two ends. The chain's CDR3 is CASSVHAENQPQHF. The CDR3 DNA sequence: TGTGCCAGCAGCGTCCATGCCGAGAATCAGCCCCAGCATTTT.

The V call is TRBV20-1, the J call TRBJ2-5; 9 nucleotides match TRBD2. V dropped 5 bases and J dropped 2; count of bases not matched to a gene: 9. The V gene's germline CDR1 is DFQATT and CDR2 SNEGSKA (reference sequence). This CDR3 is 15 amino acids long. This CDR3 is CSAQRGDLIQETQYF. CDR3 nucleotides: TGCAGTGCTCAGCGGGGGGACTTAATACAAGAGACCCAGTACTTC.

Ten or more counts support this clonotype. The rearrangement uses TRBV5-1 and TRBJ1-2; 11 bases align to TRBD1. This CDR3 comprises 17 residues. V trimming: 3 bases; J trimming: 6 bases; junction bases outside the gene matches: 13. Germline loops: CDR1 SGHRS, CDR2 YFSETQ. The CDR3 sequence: CASSSNPGTGGPDGYTF. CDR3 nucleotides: TGCGCCAGCAGCTCTAACCCGGGGACAGGGGGTCCGGATGGCTACACCTTC.

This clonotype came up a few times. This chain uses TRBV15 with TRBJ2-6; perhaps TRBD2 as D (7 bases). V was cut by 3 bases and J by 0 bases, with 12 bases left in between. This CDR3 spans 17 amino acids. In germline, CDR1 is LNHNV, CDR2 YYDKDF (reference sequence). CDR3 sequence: CATSRGGGFSGANVLTF. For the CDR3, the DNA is TGTGCCACCAGCAGGGGAGGGGGATTCTCTGGGGCCAACGTCCTGACTTTC.

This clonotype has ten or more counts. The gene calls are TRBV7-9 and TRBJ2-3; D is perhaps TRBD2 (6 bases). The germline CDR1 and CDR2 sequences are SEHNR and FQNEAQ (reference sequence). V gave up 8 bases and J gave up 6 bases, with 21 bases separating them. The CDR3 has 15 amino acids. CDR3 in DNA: TGTGCCAGCGTGGGACTGGAGCCTGAGATGGATACGCAGTATTTT. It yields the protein CASVGLEPEMDTQYF.

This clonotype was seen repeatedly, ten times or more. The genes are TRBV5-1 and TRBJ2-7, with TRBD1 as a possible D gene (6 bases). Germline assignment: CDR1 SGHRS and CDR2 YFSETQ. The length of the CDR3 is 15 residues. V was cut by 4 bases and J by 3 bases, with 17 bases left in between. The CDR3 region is CASSLGTSVDYEQYF. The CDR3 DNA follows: TGCGCCAGCAGCCTAGGGACAAGTGTTGACTACGAGCAGTACTTC.

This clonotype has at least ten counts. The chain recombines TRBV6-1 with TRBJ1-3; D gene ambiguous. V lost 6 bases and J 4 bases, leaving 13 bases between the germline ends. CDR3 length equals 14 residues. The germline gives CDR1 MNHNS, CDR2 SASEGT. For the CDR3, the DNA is TGTGCCAGCAGCCCTAGCCCCGTCGGAAACACCATATATTTT. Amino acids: CASSPSPVGNTIYF.

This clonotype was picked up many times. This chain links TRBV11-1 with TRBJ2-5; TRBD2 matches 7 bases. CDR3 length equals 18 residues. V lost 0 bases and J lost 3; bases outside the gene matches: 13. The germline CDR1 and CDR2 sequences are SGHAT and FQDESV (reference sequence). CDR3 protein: CASSLALGGRLTKETQYF. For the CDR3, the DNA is TGTGCCAGCAGCTTAGCCCTGGGAGGGAGACTCACAAAAGAGACCCAGTACTTC.